This TCR beta chain was profiled in a study of blood T cell repertoires in COVID-19. This table comes from immunoSEQ multiplex PCR, and its TCRdb copy is limited to in-frame clones, with some not included. The sample includes more than 95,000 clones, around four fifths of them seen just once. The sequence came from a man older than 75 with active or convalescent COVID-19. The specimen sequenced was peripheral blood.

The CDR3 DNA reads as TGTGCCAGTAGTCCGGGACAGGGGACCTACGAGCAGTACTTC. Translation gives CASSPGQGTYEQYF. V usage is TRBV19 and J usage is TRBJ2-7, with 10 bases matching TRBD1. From germline, CDR1 is LNHDA and CDR2 SQIVND (reference sequence). The V and J ends lost 5 bases and 2 bases, in that order; junction bases with no gene match: 3. This CDR3 is built from 14 residues.